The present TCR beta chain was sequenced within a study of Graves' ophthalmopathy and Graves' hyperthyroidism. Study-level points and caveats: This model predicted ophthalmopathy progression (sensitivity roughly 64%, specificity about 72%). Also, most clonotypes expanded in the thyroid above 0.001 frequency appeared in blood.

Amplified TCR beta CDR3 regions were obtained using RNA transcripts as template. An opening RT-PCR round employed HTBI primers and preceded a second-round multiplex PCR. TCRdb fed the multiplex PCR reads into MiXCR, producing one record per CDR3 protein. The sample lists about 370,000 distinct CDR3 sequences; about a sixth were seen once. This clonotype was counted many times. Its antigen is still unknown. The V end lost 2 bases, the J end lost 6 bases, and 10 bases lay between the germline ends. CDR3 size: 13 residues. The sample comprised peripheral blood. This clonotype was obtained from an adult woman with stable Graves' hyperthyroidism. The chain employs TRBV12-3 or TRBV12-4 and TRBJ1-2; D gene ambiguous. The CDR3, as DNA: TGTGCCAGCAGTTTAAACGAACCTGATGGCTACACCTTC. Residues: CASSLNEPDGYTF.